One sample yielded the 19 T cell receptor beta chains listed below, sequenced in a study of beta chain features in type 1 diabetes. Reverse transcription of all isolated RNA meant that expressed TCRB transcripts were sequenced. This table comes from immunoSEQ multiplex PCR, and its TCRdb copy is limited to in-frame clones, with some not included. The profile shows approximately 160,000 clones, 10% to 13% of them singletons. General observations from the study: Type 1 diabetes patients showed a moderate but significant shortening of TCRB CDR3s in all four CD4+ subsets.

Their antigens are not known. The material sequenced was central memory CD4+ T cells from blood. Every receptor here comes from a man in his thirties or forties with type 1 diabetes.

This chain joins TRBV4-2 and TRBJ2-7; the match to TRBD2 covers 7 bases. The V segment lost 4 bases and the J segment 6 bases; nucleotides outside the gene matches: 12. CDR1 and CDR2 (germline): LGHNA, YNFKEQ. This CDR3 is 15 amino acids long. DNA for the CDR3: TGTGCCAGCAGCCGCACCGGGACTACCCCCGTCGAGCAGTACTTC. It translates to CASSRTGTTPVEQYF.

This clone has only a few counts. This chain links TRBV30 with TRBJ2-3; 7 nucleotides match TRBD2. The junction had 5 bases not matched to a gene; V was cut back by 7 bases and J by 1 base. The CDR3 is made up of 13 amino acids. Germline V gene sequence: CDR1 GTSNPN, CDR2 SVGIG (reference sequence). CDR3 bases: TGTGCCTCTTTAGCGGGCGGCACAGATACGCAGTATTTT. Its translation is CASLAGGTDTQYF.

This clone occurred a few times. V gene TRBV28 combines with J gene TRBJ2-3; tentatively, D is TRBD1 (5 bases). This CDR3 comprises 17 residues. Trimming cost V 2 bases and J 2 bases, with 17 bases left between them. CDR1 is MDHEN and CDR2 is SYDVKM in the germline V gene. The CDR3 DNA is TGTGCCAGCAGTTTAAACCGACAGCTGAGTCTCACAGATACGCAGTATTTT. This sequence encodes CASSLNRQLSLTDTQYF.

This clone has more than one count but fewer than ten. The chain recombines TRBV30 with TRBJ2-6, with 11 bases identical to TRBD1. The CDR3 is 16 amino acids. J lost 0 bases, V lost 8 bases, and 6 bases had no gene match. Germline CDR1 GTSNPN, CDR2 SVGIG (reference sequence). CDR3 sequence (DNA): TGTGCCGTACCGGGACAGGGGGTCTCTGGGGCCAACGTCCTGACTTTC. Amino acids: CAVPGQGVSGANVLTF.

The chain employs TRBV29-1 and TRBJ2-4, with 7 bases lining up with TRBD1. Trimming cost V 4 bases and J 6 bases; bases outside gene matches: 12. This CDR3 spans 15 amino acids. The germline V gene encodes CDR1 SQVTM and CDR2 ANQGSEA. CDR3 nucleotide sequence: TGCAGCGTTGCACTCCTGACAGGGAGAGGAAACATTCAGTACTTC. Encoded protein: CSVALLTGRGNIQYF.

The chain recombines TRBV29-1 with TRBJ1-2, with TRBD1 matching 7 bases. The CDR3 has 13 amino acids. With 6 bases clipped from V and 4 bases from J, the junction kept 8 bases outside the gene matches. Germline V lookup: CDR1 SQVTM, CDR2 ANQGSEA. The CDR3 region has the DNA TGCAGCGTCCGGTCAGACAGGGTCTATGGCTACACCTTC. Translating it yields CSVRSDRVYGYTF.

V is TRBV5-1 and J is TRBJ2-7; 7 nucleotides agree with TRBD1. Germline-derived CDR1 and CDR2 are SGHRS and YFSETQ. V lost 4 bases, J lost 5 bases, and 9 bases stayed unmatched. The CDR3 loop spans 14 amino acids. CDR3 residues: CASSPPTGFNEQYF. CDR3 sequence (DNA): TGCGCCAGCAGCCCACCGACAGGGTTTAACGAGCAGTACTTC.

This clone was counted a few times. The chain employs TRBV27 and TRBJ2-1, with 10 bases that match TRBD2. This CDR3 contains 15 residues. CDR1 MNHEY and CDR2 SMNVEV come from the germline V gene (reference sequence). Unmatched junction bases numbered 11, after V lost 8 bases and J lost 7 bases. The CDR3 sequence is CASGPRGLAENEQFF. The CDR3 coding sequence is TGTGCCAGCGGACCCCGAGGACTAGCGGAGAATGAGCAGTTCTTC.

CDR3 DNA: TGTGCCTGGAGTGCCGGGGGACTAGCGAGGCAAGAGACCCAGTACTTC. The encoded protein is CAWSAGGLARQETQYF. V usage is TRBV30 and J usage is TRBJ2-5; 10 bases are a match to TRBD2. V shed 1 base and J 2 bases; nucleotides not matched to a gene: 7. From germline, CDR1 is GTSNPN and CDR2 SVGIG (reference sequence). This CDR3 has 16 residues.

There are a few counts of this clone. The chain joins TRBV27 to TRBJ2-7; the D is unclear. Trimming took off 5 bases at V and 7 bases at J, with 12 bases between the two ends. CDR3 length: 12 amino acids. Germline values: CDR1 MNHEY, CDR2 SMNVEV (reference sequence). Here the CDR3 reads CASSPSSREQYF. The CDR3 DNA sequence: TGTGCCAGCAGTCCTTCTTCCAGGGAGCAGTACTTC.

This clone was found a few times. This chain connects TRBV15 to TRBJ2-5; the match to TRBD1 covers 7 bases. Germline lookup yields CDR1 LNHNV and CDR2 YYDKDF (reference sequence). After removal of 5 bases from V and 3 bases from J, the junction contained 6 bases not matched to a gene. The CDR3 is 14 amino acids. The CDR3 coding sequence is TGTGCCACCAGCGACCTAGGGGGCGAAGAGACCCAGTACTTC. Translating gives CATSDLGGEETQYF.

The chain joins TRBV27 to TRBJ1-1; tentative D call: TRBD1 (6 bases). CDR3 size: 15 residues. Trimming left V 6 bases short and J 3 bases short, with 17 bases between. Germline assignment: CDR1 MNHEY and CDR2 SMNVEV (reference sequence). This chain's CDR3 is CASREFQGFDTEAFF. CDR3 sequence (DNA): TGTGCCAGCAGAGAATTTCAGGGGTTTGACACTGAAGCTTTCTTT.

The gene calls are TRBV4-3 and TRBJ2-1; D is perhaps TRBD2 (6 bases). The ends were cut back, 1 base at V and 2 bases at J, with 6 bases in the middle. Germline loops: CDR1 LGHNA, CDR2 YSLEER. This CDR3 contains 14 residues. CDR3 nucleotides: TGCGCCAGCAGCCAAGCGGGAGCCTACAATGAGCAGTTCTTC. Protein: CASSQAGAYNEQFF.

This clone was detected only a few times. This chain connects TRBV30 to TRBJ1-2; D is unresolved. V was clipped by 0 bases and J by 2 bases, with 7 bases between them. The CDR3 runs to 13 residues. Germline CDR1 and CDR2: GTSNPN and SVGIG (reference sequence). The CDR3 is CAWSVGLNYGYTF. CDR3 in DNA: TGTGCCTGGAGTGTTGGCTTAAACTATGGCTACACCTTC.

This clone was recorded a few times. The rearrangement uses TRBV29-1 and TRBJ2-5, with D perhaps TRBD2 (5 bases). The CDR3 covers 12 residues. V was clipped by 3 bases and J by 4 bases, with 9 bases between them. Germline loops: CDR1 SQVTM, CDR2 ANQGSEA. CDR3 in amino acids: CSVDSARETQYF. The CDR3 DNA reads TGCAGCGTTGATAGCGCACGAGAGACCCAGTACTTC.

The J gene is TRBJ1-2, the V gene TRBV10-3; TRBD1 matches 8 bases. This CDR3 is built from 14 residues. CDR1 and CDR2 (germline): ENHRY, SYGVKD. V shed 6 bases and J 0 bases; nucleotides not matched to a gene: 3. In nucleotides, the CDR3 is TGTGCCATCAGGGCGGGACAGGCTAACTATGGCTACACCTTC. The encoded protein is CAIRAGQANYGYTF.

This clone was picked up a small number of times. The same CDR3 arises from other DNA sequences in this sample as well. The V and J genes are TRBV7-2 and TRBJ1-2, with 10 bases that match TRBD1. V trimming: 4 bases; J trimming: 2 bases; junction bases outside the gene matches: 1. Germline V gene data show CDR1 as SGHTA and CDR2 as FQGNSA. This CDR3 has 14 amino acids. DNA for the CDR3: TGTGCCAGCAGCTCGACAGGGGGCAACTATGGCTACACCTTC. Protein: CASSSTGGNYGYTF.

The rearrangement links TRBV7-9 to TRBJ1-1; no firm D call. The CDR3 is 14 residues long. Trimming removed 1 base at V and 1 base at J, with 7 bases between. Germline V lookup: CDR1 SEHNR, CDR2 FQNEAQ (reference sequence). The CDR3 region is CASSLVGGNTEAFF. CDR3 nucleotides: TGTGCCAGCAGCTTAGTCGGCGGGAACACTGAAGCTTTCTTT.

J is TRBJ1-2 and V is TRBV18, with 9 bases aligning to TRBD1. The CDR3 is 14 residues long. J gave up 8 bases and V 3 bases, and 7 bases lay outside the gene matches. Germline V gene lookup returns CDR1 KGHSH and CDR2 LQKENI. This CDR3 is CASSPRTGAGGYTF. The CDR3 DNA reads TGTGCCAGCTCACCGCGGACAGGGGCTGGCGGCTACACCTTC.